The next 5 T cell receptor beta chains were all read from a single sample in a study of OX40 agonist ivuxolimab in advanced cancers. Assay: immunoSEQ multiplex PCR; the TCRdb copy retains only in-frame clones and omits some. The sample yields tens of thousands of clones, about 92% seen once. The sequenced sample was CD4+ or CD8+ T cells sorted from blood, obtained in a trial of the OX40 agonist ivuxolimab. Source of these receptors: an adult with an advanced solid tumor such as melanoma, head and neck, liver or kidney cancer.

The rearrangement uses TRBV4-2 and TRBJ1-5; possibly TRBD1 for D (5 bases). CDR3 length: 15 amino acids. Trimming left V 0 bases short and J 6 bases short, with 12 bases between. The germline V gene has CDR1 LGHNA and CDR2 YNFKEQ. The CDR3 reads CASSQERGRGQPQHF. The DNA of the CDR3 is TGTGCCAGCAGCCAAGAGCGGGGGAGGGGTCAGCCCCAGCATTTT.

The genes are TRBV2 and TRBJ1-5, with TRBD1 identical over 7 bases. Trimming removed 6 bases from V and 3 bases from J; junction bases left unmatched: 5. This CDR3 contains 14 residues. The germline CDR1 and CDR2 sequences are SNHLY and FYNNEI. The CDR3 region has the DNA TGTGCCAGCAGCGACAGGGCTGACAATCAGCCCCAGCATTTT. Protein sequence: CASSDRADNQPQHF.

The rearrangement uses TRBV27 and TRBJ1-1; unclear D gene. V lost 0 bases, J lost 4 bases, and 9 bases lay in between. This CDR3 is 14 amino acids long. Germline V gene lookup returns CDR1 MNHEY and CDR2 SMNVEV (reference sequence). In nucleotides, the CDR3 is TGTGCCAGCAGTTTATCCACGACGGGCACTGAAGCTTTCTTT. Translating gives CASSLSTTGTEAFF.

The chain joins TRBV7-2 to TRBJ2-7, with a possible D match to TRBD2 (6 bases). Germline V gene sequence: CDR1 SGHTA, CDR2 FQGNSA. Trimming stripped 5 bases from V and 3 bases from J, with 11 bases between. The CDR3 has 13 amino acids. CDR3 protein: CASSPSVIYEQYF. CDR3 nucleotides: TGTGCCAGCAGCCCTAGCGTGATCTACGAGCAGTACTTC. Complete variable domain (other parts from reference TRBV7-2 and TRBJ2-7): GAGVSQSPSNKVTEKGKDVELRCDPISGHTALYWYRQSLGQGLEFLIYFQGNSAPDKSGLPSDRFSAERTGGSVSTLTIQRTQQEDSAVYLCASSPSVIYEQYFGPGTRLTVT.

The J gene is TRBJ2-2, the V gene TRBV19; D remains ambiguous. The CDR3 runs to 13 residues. Germline loops: CDR1 LNHDA, CDR2 SQIVND (reference sequence). V was shortened by 5 bases and J by 7 bases, with 11 bases between the two germline ends. Written as DNA, the CDR3 is TGTGCCAGTAGTCCCCTCTTAGGCGGGGAGCTGTTTTTT. It translates to CASSPLLGGELFF.